Described below is a single T cell receptor beta chain sequence and its context. The antigen is unknown. Template-switching 5'RACE yielded the TCR cDNA; a universal primer site and UMIs were added in the process. TCRdb re-called the 5' RACE reads with MiXCR, one entry per CDR3 protein. The sample contains 500,000 to 550,000 distinct CDR3 sequences, around a fifth of which appear only once. The data derive from a study of T cells after yellow fever vaccination. General study results and limits: Booster sampling recovered most clones from primary vaccination (about 97% CD4, roughly 88% CD8).

The junction had 1 base not matched to a gene; V was cut back by 0 bases and J by 0 bases. Germline CDR1 MDHEN, CDR2 SYDVKM. The CDR3 has 16 amino acids. The clonotype was recovered from a man in his late teens or twenties who received the YFV17D yellow fever vaccine. Specimen: PBMCs, collected more than 20 days after the first yellow fever vaccination. The chain has TRBV28 and TRBJ1-4; 7 nucleotides align to TRBD1. For the CDR3, the DNA is TGTGCCAGCAGTTTATGGGGGACAGCAACTAATGAAAAACTGTTTTTT. Protein: CASSLWGTATNEKLFF.